This T cell receptor (beta chain) was sequenced during a study of identical twins' blood T cells. The table lists this clonotype with a few counts. TCRdb redid the calling of the 5' RACE reads with MiXCR, one entry per CDR3 protein. The sample yields around 380,000 distinct CDR3 sequences, approximately 30% seen once. The CDR3 consists of 14 residues. The germline V gene encodes CDR1 SGHVS and CDR2 FNYEAQ. The V gene end was trimmed by 5 bases and the J gene end by 3 bases; junction bases not matched to a gene: 3. This receptor was obtained from a woman aged 18-49 years in good health. Sequencing was done on a sample of PBMCs. The J gene is TRBJ2-3, the V gene TRBV7-6; 9 positions agree with TRBD1. The CDR3 here is CASSRGQGTDTQYF. CDR3 nucleotides: TGTGCCAGCAGCCGGGGACAGGGTACAGATACGCAGTATTTT. Together with reference TRBV7-6 and TRBJ2-3, the CDR3 gives the full variable domain: GAGVSQSPRYKVTKRGQDVALRCDPISGHVSLYWYRQALGQGPEFLTYFNYEAQQDKSGLPNDRFSAERPEGSISTLTIQRTEQRDSAMYRCASSRGQGTDTQYFGPGTRLTVL.